These 25 T cell receptor beta chains came from one sample sequenced in a study of T cell responses to AZD1222 COVID-19 vaccine (dated by TCRdb to about 2021). Receptor libraries were prepared by the immunoSEQ multiplex PCR assay. This is the immuneACCESS table as TCRdb keeps it, with only in-frame sequences that have V and J called. A part of the clones is gone; compared with another copy, unresolved V genes explain less than half, and the rest is unexplained. This sample comprises tens of thousands of clones, roughly nine tenths of them detected only once. Clones ranked in the top ten supply approximately 4.2% of the sample. This specimen's time point label, interpreted: baseline before first vaccination. The source material was peripheral blood, sampled on day 0 of AZD1222 vaccination. The origin of the receptors is an adult in good health.

The sample holds one count of this clone. V usage is TRBV12-3 or TRBV12-4 and J usage is TRBJ1-1, with no clear D. The CDR3 consists of 13 residues. Trimming removed 1 base from V and 4 bases from J, with 7 bases in between. The CDR3 spells CASSLEKGTEAFF. The CDR3 nucleotides are TGTGCCAGCAGTTTAGAAAAGGGCACTGAAGCTTTCTTT.

The rearrangement joins TRBV7-2 to TRBJ1-4; 9 bases line up with TRBD1. V lost 3 bases and J lost 6; bases outside the gene matches: 2. This CDR3 comprises 14 residues. Germline V gives CDR1 SGHTA, CDR2 FQGNSA. CDR3 sequence (DNA): TGTGCCAGCAGCTTCCGGACAGGGGATGAAAAACTGTTTTTT. Translating gives CASSFRTGDEKLFF.

The chain joins TRBV20-1 to TRBJ1-3; no reliable D call. V was pared by 3 bases and J by 0 bases, with 9 bases between. The CDR3 covers 14 residues. Looked up from germline, CDR1 is DFQATT and CDR2 is SNEGSKA (reference sequence). DNA of the CDR3: TGCAGTGCTAGTAGTGCCGTCTCTGGAAACACCATATATTTT. Translation gives CSASSAVSGNTIYF.

V is TRBV10-2 and J is TRBJ2-7; tentative D call: TRBD2 (6 bases). Germline lookup yields CDR1 WSHSY and CDR2 SAAADI. There are 13 residues in the CDR3. Deletions cut 0 bases from V and 5 bases from J, with 8 bases between. CDR3 residues: CASSESGGHEQYF. CDR3 DNA sequence: TGCGCCAGCAGTGAGTCGGGGGGTCACGAGCAGTACTTC.

This clone was picked up a small number of times. The chain links TRBV5-6 to TRBJ2-7; possible D gene TRBD2, 5 bases. The CDR3 consists of 14 residues. Germline-derived CDR1 and CDR2 are SGHDT and YYEEEE. V lost 0 bases and J 9 bases, leaving 16 bases between the germline ends. CDR3 DNA sequence: TGTGCCAGCAGCTTGGGCGAGAGTACCGGAGGGCAGTACTTC. It translates to CASSLGESTGGQYF.

This chain connects TRBV3-1 (or the pseudogene TRBV3-2) to TRBJ1-2; D gene uncertain. Germline V gene lookup returns CDR1 LGHDT and CDR2 YNNKEL (reference sequence). The CDR3 consists of 15 residues. Trimming cost V 3 bases and J 8 bases, with 19 bases left between them. The CDR3 DNA is TGTGCCAGCAGCCATTTAAGGGCCACGACCGAGGGCTACACCTTC. Protein: CASSHLRATTEGYTF.

J is TRBJ2-1 and V is TRBV5-6; no firm D call. Germline CDR1 and CDR2: SGHDT and YYEEEE. The CDR3 runs 14 residues. V lost 1 base and J 6 bases, leaving 11 bases between the germline ends. The CDR3 coding sequence is TGTGCCAGCAGCTTGTTTGTGGGTTCCAATGAGCAGTTCTTC. This encodes CASSLFVGSNEQFF.

The chain joins TRBV21-1 to TRBJ2-6; the table assigns TRBD2, which was not confirmed against the DNA. TRBV21-1 represents a pseudogene. CDR3 length: 19 residues. The CDR3 here is CASSKAGESPRSGANVLTF. DNA of the CDR3: TGTGCCAGCAGCAAGGCGGGGGAATCGCCCCGCTCTGGGGCCAACGTCCTGACTTTC.

The rearrangement joins TRBV19 to TRBJ2-2; 7 bases align to TRBD2. V dropped 3 bases and J dropped 3; count of bases not matched to a gene: 10. There are 17 residues in the CDR3. The germline gives CDR1 LNHDA, CDR2 SQIVND (reference sequence). CDR3 nucleotide sequence: TGTGCCAGTAGTATCGGGGGGTTTGGGACCTACACCGGGGAGCTGTTTTTT. Protein: CASSIGGFGTYTGELFF. The whole variable domain, remainder taken from reference TRBV19 and TRBJ2-2, is DGGITQSPKYLFRKEGQNVTLSCEQNLNHDAMYWYRQDPGQGLRLIYYSQIVNDFQKGDIAEGYSVSREKKESFPLTVTSAQKNPTAFYLCASSIGGFGTYTGELFFGEGSRLTVL.

The rearrangement uses TRBV6-4 and TRBJ2-3; tentatively, D is TRBD1 (6 bases). Trimming pared 6 bases from V and 0 bases from J, leaving 13 bases between. Per the germline V gene, CDR1 is MRHNA and CDR2 is SNTAGT. The CDR3 contains 15 residues. The CDR3 protein is CASSEGETSTDTQYF. The CDR3 nucleotides are TGTGCCAGCAGCGAGGGGGAAACTAGCACAGATACGCAGTATTTT.

This rearrangement joins TRBV5-1 to TRBJ2-1; the match to TRBD2 covers 11 bases. Looked up from germline, CDR1 is SGHRS and CDR2 is YFSETQ. This CDR3 is built from 17 residues. Trimming at V came to 1 base and at J to 5 bases, leaving 8 bases not matched to a gene. CDR3 loop: CASSLTGTSGGNNEQFF. CDR3 DNA: TGCGCCAGCAGCTTGACCGGGACTAGCGGAGGTAACAATGAGCAGTTCTTC. The variable domain in full, completed from reference TRBV5-1 and TRBJ2-1, reads KAGVTQTPRYLIKTRGQQVTLSCSPISGHRSVSWYQQTPGQGLQFLFEYFSETQRNKGNFPGRFSGRQFSNSRSEMNVSTLELGDSALYLCASSLTGTSGGNNEQFFGPGTRLTVL.

This clone is a singleton in its sample. V usage is TRBV24-1 and J usage is TRBJ1-2; 10 nucleotides match TRBD1. The V and J ends lost 3 bases and 8 bases, in that order; junction bases with no gene match: 11. The CDR3 runs to 16 residues. Germline-derived CDR1 and CDR2 are KGHDR and SFDVKD. The CDR3 coding sequence is TGTGCCACCAGTGATACAACCGGGACAGGGGTAGAGGGCTACACCTTC. Its translation is CATSDTTGTGVEGYTF.

The chain combines TRBV18 with TRBJ1-2; D is possibly TRBD1 (5 bases). The V and J ends lost 1 base and 8 bases respectively, with 17 bases between them. The CDR3 runs to 15 residues. Germline CDR1 and CDR2: KGHSH and LQKENI. The CDR3 bases are TGTGCCAGCTCACCACTGCCGGGATACCGGGGGGGCTACACCTTC. It specifies CASSPLPGYRGGYTF.

The chain employs TRBV11-3 and TRBJ2-5; TRBD2 matches 7 bases. With 3 bases clipped from V and 1 base from J, the junction kept 2 bases outside the gene matches. Germline V gene data show CDR1 as SGHNT and CDR2 as YENEEA. CDR3 length equals 14 residues. DNA of the CDR3: TGTGCCAGCAGCTTTCCTAGCGGCCAAGAGACCCAGTACTTC. Its translation: CASSFPSGQETQYF.

This rearrangement joins TRBV18 to TRBJ1-6; maybe TRBD1 (6 bases). The CDR3 loop spans 13 amino acids. Per germline, CDR1 KGHSH and CDR2 LQKENI. V was cut by 6 bases and J by 10 bases, with 13 bases left in between. The CDR3 region is CASSNDRNSPLHF. CDR3 DNA sequence: TGTGCCAGCTCGAACGACAGGAACTCACCCCTCCACTTT.

This sequence joins TRBV5-8 and TRBJ1-2; D uncertain. Looked up from germline, CDR1 is SGHTS and CDR2 is YDEGEE. The CDR3 runs to 13 residues. V gave up 0 bases and J gave up 8 bases, with 11 bases separating them. This CDR3 is CASSLERRGGYTF. CDR3 nucleotides: TGTGCCAGCAGCTTGGAGCGACGCGGCGGCTACACCTTC.

The chain couples TRBV12-3 or TRBV12-4 to TRBJ1-5; TRBD1 aligns across 8 bases. CDR3 size: 13 residues. V lost 5 bases and J lost 6; bases outside the gene matches: 3. The CDR3 coding sequence is TGTGCCAGCAGTAGACAGGGGTCTCAGCCCCAGCATTTT. This sequence encodes CASSRQGSQPQHF.

The V and J genes are TRBV5-4 and TRBJ2-3; no clear D. The germline V and J ends were trimmed by 2 bases and 4 bases, with 14 bases remaining between them. The CDR3 is 15 residues long. In germline, CDR1 is SGHNT, CDR2 YYREEE (reference sequence). In DNA form, the CDR3 reads TGTGCCAGCAGCTTACCCGGCGCAGCGTCAGATACGCAGTATTTT. Residues: CASSLPGAASDTQYF.

CDR3 region: CASSLDGVSGYNEQFF. The CDR3 DNA sequence: TGTGCCAGCAGCTTAGATGGGGTTTCAGGGTACAATGAGCAGTTCTTC. The chain recombines TRBV11-3 with TRBJ2-1, with D possibly matching TRBD1 (5 bases). Trimming removed 0 bases from V and 4 bases from J, with 13 bases in between. The CDR3 covers 16 residues. Per germline, CDR1 SGHNT and CDR2 YENEEA.

This sequence joins TRBV5-6 and TRBJ1-6; TRBD1 agrees at 9 bases. The junction had 2 bases not matched to a gene; V was cut back by 4 bases and J by 9 bases. Germline-derived CDR1 and CDR2 are SGHDT and YYEEEE. The CDR3 covers 13 residues. CDR3: CASSPTGGSPLHF. The CDR3 nucleotides read TGTGCCAGCAGCCCGACAGGGGGTTCACCCCTCCACTTT.

The chain combines TRBV11-2 with TRBJ1-1; D is undetermined. With 0 bases removed from V and 1 base from J, the gap between germline ends came to 9 bases. The germline V gene encodes CDR1 SGHAT and CDR2 FQNNGV. The CDR3 contains 15 residues. In DNA, the CDR3 is TGTGCCAGCAGCTTAGACGGGGAGGGGAACACTGAAGCTTTCTTT. Its translation is CASSLDGEGNTEAFF.

V gene TRBV7-8 combines with J gene TRBJ1-4, with 8 nucleotides matching TRBD1. The length of the CDR3 is 13 residues. The trim removed 5 bases at V and 8 bases at J, leaving 4 bases unmatched. Germline lookup yields CDR1 SGHVS and CDR2 FQNEAQ. CDR3 in DNA: TGTGCCAGCAGCAACAGGGGGGAAGAAAAACTGTTTTTT. It specifies CASSNRGEEKLFF.

The rearrangement joins TRBV2 to TRBJ1-6, with D uncertain. Germline V gene data show CDR1 as SNHLY and CDR2 as FYNNEI. This CDR3 spans 14 amino acids. The V end was cut by 6 bases, the J end by 5 bases, with 11 bases between. CDR3 bases: TGTGCCAGCAGGAGGACCGAAAATAATTCACCCCTCCACTTT. Translating gives CASRRTENNSPLHF. The full variable domain, its missing parts supplied by reference TRBV2 and TRBJ1-6, is EPEVTQTPSHQVTQMGQEVILRCVPISNHLYFYWYRQILGQKVEFLVSFYNNEISEKSEIFDDQFSVERPDGSNFTLKIRSTKLEDSAMYFCASRRTENNSPLHFGNGTRLTVT.

The chain carries TRBV7-8 and TRBJ1-5; the match to TRBD1 covers 7 bases. CDR1 is SGHVS and CDR2 is FQNEAQ in the germline V gene. The CDR3 is made up of 21 amino acids. V lost 3 bases and J lost 0; bases outside the gene matches: 20. The CDR3 bases are TGTGCCAGCAGCTTTGGCGGGGACAGTAGCCGAGTAAAGTATAGCAATCAGCCCCAGCATTTT. This sequence encodes CASSFGGDSSRVKYSNQPQHF.

In this sample, this clone turned up a few times. This chain joins TRBV12-3 or TRBV12-4 and TRBJ2-7; D gene ambiguous. The CDR3 covers 11 residues. Trimming left V 5 bases short and J 3 bases short, with 5 bases between. The CDR3 DNA reads TGTGCCAGCAGTAAGCTCTACGAGCAGTACTTC. Translation: CASSKLYEQYF.